This TCR beta chain was sequenced in a study of Ad26.COV2.S vaccination and SARS-CoV-2 variants. Background on the study: Once, or twice with 56 days between doses, Ad26.COV2.S was given intramuscularly.

Details on this clone: The antigen is not known.

Stated treatment: 15 to 20 received Ad26.COV2.S at low or high dose, single or two shots; a few received placebo; per-sample allocation not given. Each sample was drawn 63 days after the first injection (of vaccine or placebo). Expression of Wuhan-strain SARS-CoV-2 spike came from the Ad26 vector that formed the vaccine. Produced via immunoSEQ multiplex PCR; TCRdb's table is partial and in-frame only. This sample has about 320,000 clones, with approximately 87% found just once. Whole-study results and caveats: Similar non-spike TCR breadth was observed in recipients of vaccine and of placebo. Vaccine recipients had higher spike-specific TCR breadth than placebo recipients.

The V gene's germline CDR1 is SNHLY and CDR2 FYNNEI. V was pared by 2 bases and J by 4 bases, with 4 bases of the junction left unmatched. CDR3 length: 15 amino acids. Source: peripheral blood, taken in a trial of Ad26.COV2.S vaccine versus placebo. This sequence was found in a person aged 18 to 59 who received the Ad26.COV2.S COVID-19 vaccine or a placebo. The chain has TRBV2 and TRBJ1-1; 10 positions agree with TRBD1. In DNA, the CDR3 is TGTGCCAGCAGTGAACTGGGACAGGGGACCACTGAAGCTTTCTTT. Translation: CASSELGQGTTEAFF.